Shown below are 23 T cell receptor beta chains from a single sample sequenced in a study of cytomegalovirus exposure and HLA in healthy donors. 13 Jbeta primers and 60 Vbeta primers were used for the PCR. TCRdb's copy holds only in-frame clones and misses some; the assay was immunoSEQ multiplex PCR. This sample has 110,000 to 150,000 clones, with over 70% found just once. The material sequenced was PBMCs. The receptors shown here come from a male donor in good health and CMV-seronegative.

V is TRBV27 and J is TRBJ2-7, with D possibly being TRBD1 (6 bases). The CDR3 consists of 16 residues. Trimming shortened V by 5 bases and J by 0 bases, and 17 bases separated the two germline ends. Germline CDR1 MNHEY, CDR2 SMNVEV (reference sequence). The CDR3 DNA reads as TGTGCCAGCAGTACACCTCTAGGGACACTCTCCTACGAGCAGTACTTC. Its translation: CASSTPLGTLSYEQYF.

The genes are TRBV5-1 and TRBJ2-3, with 7 bases identical to TRBD1. The ends lost 5 bases at V and 1 base at J; junction bases unmatched: 7. The CDR3 loop spans 15 amino acids. Per the germline V gene, CDR1 is SGHRS and CDR2 is YFSETQ. CDR3 protein: CASRGTGTGTDTQYF. CDR3 nucleotides: TGCGCCAGCAGGGGGACCGGGACAGGCACAGATACGCAGTATTTT.

The gene calls are TRBV30 and TRBJ1-1; the D gene is possibly TRBD1 (5 bases). The CDR3 is 14 amino acids. The germline gives CDR1 GTSNPN, CDR2 SVGIG (reference sequence). With 0 bases removed from V and 4 bases from J, the gap between germline ends came to 12 bases. The CDR3 nucleotides read TGTGCCTGGAGTGTAATTAGGGGCGTCACTGAAGCTTTCTTT. It codes for CAWSVIRGVTEAFF. The entire variable domain, with the rest obtained from reference TRBV30 and TRBJ1-1, is as follows: SQTIHQWPATLVQPVGSPLSLECTVEGTSNPNLYWYRQAAGRGLQLLFYSVGIGQISSEVPQNLSASRPQDRQFILSSKKLLLSDSGFYLCAWSVIRGVTEAFFGQGTRLTVV.

This chain joins TRBV18 and TRBJ2-3, with D possibly matching TRBD1 (8 bases). CDR1 and CDR2 from the germline V gene are KGHSH and LQKENI. The CDR3 runs 15 residues. Trimming took off 1 base at V and 4 bases at J, with 12 bases between the two ends. This CDR3 is CASSPLTGGADTQYF. CDR3 DNA: TGTGCCAGCTCACCACTTACAGGGGGGGCAGATACGCAGTATTTT.

The gene calls are TRBV5-1 and TRBJ2-1, with TRBD1 matching 10 bases. After removal of 7 bases from V and 3 bases from J, the junction contained 4 bases not matched to a gene. This CDR3 region has 14 residues. The V gene's germline CDR1 is SGHRS and CDR2 YFSETQ. The CDR3 bases are TGCGCCAGCGGACAGGGGGGTGGCTACAATGAGCAGTTCTTC. It specifies CASGQGGGYNEQFF. The full variable domain, completed using reference TRBV5-1 and TRBJ2-1, is KAGVTQTPRYLIKTRGQQVTLSCSPISGHRSVSWYQQTPGQGLQFLFEYFSETQRNKGNFPGRFSGRQFSNSRSEMNVSTLELGDSALYLCASGQGGGYNEQFFGPGTRLTVL.

This chain's CDR3 is CASSLGSWGENLHF. CDR3 bases: TGTGCCAGCAGCTTAGGGTCCTGGGGGGAGAACCTCCACTTT. The chain carries TRBV7-2 and TRBJ1-6; D is perhaps TRBD1 (5 bases). The germline V gene has CDR1 SGHTA and CDR2 FQGNSA. This CDR3 has 14 residues. Trimming pared 1 base from V and 15 bases from J, leaving 16 bases between.

This clone was recorded a few times. The V and J genes are TRBV27 and TRBJ1-6, with D possibly TRBD1 on 5 matching bases. The germline V gene has CDR1 MNHEY and CDR2 SMNVEV (reference sequence). The CDR3 is made up of 18 amino acids. V shed 4 bases and J shed 13 bases, with 29 bases lying between them. The CDR3 DNA is TGTGCCAGCAGTTCATTCTTATCGGGGGGGGTTCTACTTTCCCCCCTCCACTTT. Translation: CASSSFLSGGVLLSPLHF.

V gene TRBV19 combines with J gene TRBJ1-4; 8 nucleotides line up with TRBD1. V shed 6 bases, J shed 3 bases, and the junction held 3 bases outside the gene matches. The germline V gene has CDR1 LNHDA and CDR2 SQIVND (reference sequence). The CDR3 is made up of 14 amino acids. This CDR3 reads CASSRGRANEKLFF. In DNA form, the CDR3 reads TGTGCCAGTAGCAGGGGGCGGGCTAATGAAAAACTGTTTTTT.

The chain employs TRBV10-3 and TRBJ2-7, with D perhaps TRBD1 (6 bases). The V end lost 10 bases, the J end lost 6 bases, and 22 bases lay between the germline ends. Germline CDR1 is ENHRY and CDR2 is SYGVKD. The CDR3 has 14 residues. CDR3 in amino acids: CATLEYRDKSEQYF. The CDR3 coding sequence is TGTGCCACGCTGGAGTACCGGGACAAAAGCGAGCAGTACTTC.

Notes on this clone: The junction and the germline gene differ at one end; a read error may be behind it. The chain combines TRBV5-4 with TRBJ1-2, with TRBD1 identical over 10 bases. This CDR3 contains 15 residues. Germline CDR1 and CDR2: SGHNT and YYREEE (reference sequence). The CDR3 protein is CPSSFMDRGFTGYTF. CDR3 nucleotide sequence: TGTCCCAGCAGCTTTATGGACAGGGGGTTCACTGGCTACACCTTC.

Only a few counts were recorded for this clone. The chain uses TRBV19 and TRBJ2-1, with D perhaps TRBD2 (7 bases). V was pared by 3 bases and J by 6 bases, with 12 bases between. Germline V gene lookup returns CDR1 LNHDA and CDR2 SQIVND (reference sequence). The CDR3 runs 14 residues. The CDR3 loop reads CASSIEGGPNEQFF. CDR3 in DNA: TGTGCCAGTAGTATTGAGGGGGGGCCCAATGAGCAGTTCTTC. The entire variable domain, with the rest obtained from reference TRBV19 and TRBJ2-1, is as follows: DGGITQSPKYLFRKEGQNVTLSCEQNLNHDAMYWYRQDPGQGLRLIYYSQIVNDFQKGDIAEGYSVSREKKESFPLTVTSAQKNPTAFYLCASSIEGGPNEQFFGPGTRLTVL.

The V gene is TRBV2, the J gene TRBJ2-3, with a weak D call TRBD2 (5 bases). The CDR3 contains 11 residues. Germline-derived CDR1 and CDR2 are SNHLY and FYNNEI. V gave up 6 bases and J gave up 5 bases, with 6 bases separating them. CDR3: CASREGDTQYF. The CDR3 DNA follows: TGTGCCAGCAGAGAGGGAGATACGCAGTATTTT.

This chain links TRBV13 with TRBJ2-7; D is uncertain. Trimming removed 1 base from V and 1 base from J, with 5 bases in between. The germline V gene encodes CDR1 PRHDT and CDR2 FYEKMQ (reference sequence). This CDR3 has 13 amino acids. CDR3 loop: CASSLAQSYEQYF. CDR3 in DNA: TGTGCCAGCAGCTTAGCCCAGTCCTACGAGCAGTACTTC.

The chain recombines TRBV2 with TRBJ2-3; 12 positions agree with TRBD2. From germline, CDR1 is SNHLY and CDR2 FYNNEI. This CDR3 region has 14 residues. Trimming cost V 10 bases and J 2 bases; bases outside gene matches: 4. This chain's CDR3 is CATRTSGNTDTQYF. The CDR3 DNA sequence: TGTGCCACCCGGACTAGCGGGAACACAGATACGCAGTATTTT. The full variable domain, rest sourced from reference TRBV2 and TRBJ2-3, is EPEVTQTPSHQVTQMGQEVILRCVPISNHLYFYWYRQILGQKVEFLVSFYNNEISEKSEIFDDQFSVERPDGSNFTLKIRSTKLEDSAMYFCATRTSGNTDTQYFGPGTRLTVL.

Details on this clone: Other DNA sequences from this sample encode an identical CDR3 as well. This chain connects TRBV5-1 to TRBJ1-6; D is unclear. V lost 0 bases, J lost 7 bases, and 8 bases lay in between. The germline V gene encodes CDR1 SGHRS and CDR2 YFSETQ. The length of the CDR3 is 14 residues. CDR3 region: CASSLARENSPLHF. The CDR3 coding sequence is TGCGCCAGCAGCTTGGCCCGGGAGAATTCACCCCTCCACTTT.

This clone has just one count. The V gene is TRBV7-2, the J gene TRBJ1-6; D is undetermined. The germline gives CDR1 SGHTA, CDR2 FQGNSA. The germline V and J ends were trimmed by 1 base and 8 bases, with 9 bases remaining between them. The length of the CDR3 is 14 residues. This CDR3 reads CASSLVSQDSPLHF. The CDR3 DNA follows: TGTGCCAGCAGCTTAGTCTCCCAGGATTCACCCCTCCACTTT.

The chain joins TRBV5-4 to TRBJ1-3, with D maybe TRBD1 (5 bases). Germline V gives CDR1 SGHNT, CDR2 YYREEE (reference sequence). Trimming stripped 4 bases from V and 4 bases from J, with 12 bases between. This CDR3 is 14 amino acids long. The CDR3 nucleotides are TGTGCCAGCAGCAACCAGGGTGTCGGAAACACCATATATTTT. Protein sequence: CASSNQGVGNTIYF.

V gene TRBV6-6 combines with J gene TRBJ2-7, with TRBD2 as a possible D gene (7 bases). The CDR3 loop spans 16 amino acids. Per germline, CDR1 MNHNY and CDR2 SVGAGI (reference sequence). The germline V and J ends were trimmed by 10 bases and 0 bases, with 22 bases remaining between them. CDR3 loop: CATRGAMTGLSYEQYF. Written as DNA, the CDR3 is TGTGCCACCCGGGGGGCGATGACAGGACTCTCCTACGAGCAGTACTTC.

This clone turned up a few times. The chain links TRBV7-3 to TRBJ2-3, with a tentative D call TRBD1 (6 bases). V was cut by 5 bases and J by 5 bases, with 11 bases left in between. Looked up from germline, CDR1 is SGHTA and CDR2 is FQGTGA. The CDR3 sequence is 13 residues long. CDR3 DNA: TGTGCCAGCAGCCCCTTACAGGGAGATACGCAGTATTTT. This gives the protein CASSPLQGDTQYF.

The V call is TRBV5-3, the J call TRBJ2-7, with a tentative D call TRBD1 (6 bases). TRBV5-3 is placed among ORFs of uncertain function. V was trimmed by 1 base and J by 7 bases, leaving 15 bases between them. CDR3 length: 14 amino acids. The CDR3 loop is CARSLSRTGYEQYF. The CDR3 region has the DNA TGTGCCAGAAGCTTGAGCCGAACAGGGTATGAGCAGTACTTC.

This chain uses TRBV18 with TRBJ2-1; TRBD2 aligns across 13 bases. Germline assignment: CDR1 KGHSH and CDR2 LQKENI. This CDR3 has 17 amino acids. V shed 3 bases and J 7 bases; nucleotides not matched to a gene: 9. CDR3: CASSPGLAGRRGNEQFF. DNA for the CDR3: TGTGCCAGCTCACCGGGACTAGCGGGGAGAAGGGGGAATGAGCAGTTCTTC.

The chain has TRBV7-2 and TRBJ2-3; D is unresolved. The ends were cut back, 7 bases at V and 3 bases at J, with 11 bases in the middle. This CDR3 is built from 13 residues. CDR1 and CDR2 from the germline V gene are SGHTA and FQGNSA. CDR3 coding DNA: TGTGCCAGCAACTCGCTCCCTACAGATACGCAGTATTTT. Protein: CASNSLPTDTQYF.

The chain recombines TRBV15 with TRBJ2-7; 7 positions agree with TRBD1. V shed 4 bases, J shed 3 bases, and the junction held 6 bases outside the gene matches. CDR1 and CDR2 (germline): LNHNV, YYDKDF (reference sequence). This CDR3 has 14 residues. CDR3 sequence reads: CATSTAGTVYEQYF. Written as DNA, the CDR3 is TGTGCCACCAGCACCGCCGGGACAGTCTACGAGCAGTACTTC.